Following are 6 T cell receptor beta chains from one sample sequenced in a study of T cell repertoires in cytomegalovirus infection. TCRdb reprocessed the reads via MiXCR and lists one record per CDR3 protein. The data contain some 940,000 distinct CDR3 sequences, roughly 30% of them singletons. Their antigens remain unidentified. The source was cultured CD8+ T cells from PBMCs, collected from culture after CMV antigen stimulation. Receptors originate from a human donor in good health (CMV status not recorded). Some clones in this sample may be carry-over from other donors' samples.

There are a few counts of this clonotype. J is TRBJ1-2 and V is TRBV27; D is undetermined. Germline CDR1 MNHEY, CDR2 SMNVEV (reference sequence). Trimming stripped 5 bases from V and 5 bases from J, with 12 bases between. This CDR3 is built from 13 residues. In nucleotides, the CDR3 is TGTGCCAGCAGTCCTCCGGATATGTATGGCTACACCTTC. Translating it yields CASSPPDMYGYTF.

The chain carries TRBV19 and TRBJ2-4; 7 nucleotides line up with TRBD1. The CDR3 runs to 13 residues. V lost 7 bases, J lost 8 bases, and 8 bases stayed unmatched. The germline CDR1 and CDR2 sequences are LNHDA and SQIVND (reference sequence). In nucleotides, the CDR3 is TGTGCCAGTACCCTCTCAGGGGGAGACATTCAGTACTTC. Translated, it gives CASTLSGGDIQYF.

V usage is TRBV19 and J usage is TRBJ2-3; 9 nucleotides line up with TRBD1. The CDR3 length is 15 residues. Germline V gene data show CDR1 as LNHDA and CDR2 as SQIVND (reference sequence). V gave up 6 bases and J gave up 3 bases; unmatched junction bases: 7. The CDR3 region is CASRPGTGWTDTQYF. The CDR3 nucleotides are TGTGCCAGTAGACCCGGGACAGGGTGGACAGATACGCAGTATTTT.

This CDR3 is CASSRRGTGLLDEQYF. The DNA for the CDR3 is TGTGCCAGCAGCCGGCGGGGGACAGGGCTCTTGGACGAGCAGTACTTC. The chain has TRBV5-4 and TRBJ2-7, with 9 bases matching TRBD1. This CDR3 is 16 amino acids long. Germline V lookup: CDR1 SGHNT, CDR2 YYREEE (reference sequence). Trimming took 4 bases from V and 5 from J; bases not matched to a gene: 13.

CDR3 residues: CASSIPTARTGTMSSYEQYF. In nucleotides, the CDR3 is TGCGCCAGCAGCATCCCTACAGCCCGGACAGGGACGATGAGCTCCTACGAGCAGTACTTC. The rearrangement links TRBV5-1 to TRBJ2-7; 8 bases match TRBD1. Germline V CDR1 and CDR2: SGHRS, YFSETQ. The CDR3 has 20 residues. Trimming removed 4 bases from V and 0 bases from J; junction bases left unmatched: 21. The variable domain in full, completed from reference TRBV5-1 and TRBJ2-7, reads KAGVTQTPRYLIKTRGQQVTLSCSPISGHRSVSWYQQTPGQGLQFLFEYFSETQRNKGNFPGRFSGRQFSNSRSEMNVSTLELGDSALYLCASSIPTARTGTMSSYEQYFGPGTRLTVT.

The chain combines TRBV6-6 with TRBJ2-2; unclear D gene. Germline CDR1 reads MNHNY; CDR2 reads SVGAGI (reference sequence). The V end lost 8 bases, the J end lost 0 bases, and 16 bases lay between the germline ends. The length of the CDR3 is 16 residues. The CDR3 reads CASFPHPRSNTGELFF. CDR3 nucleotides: TGTGCCAGCTTTCCTCACCCGCGGTCGAACACCGGGGAGCTGTTTTTT.